This T cell receptor beta chain was obtained from a study of T-cell memory formation after mild COVID-19. Study-wide context: Largely, the TCR clusters proved donor specific. Study-wide points: Shrinking CD4+ clones were chiefly CM and EM; CD8+ ones were chiefly EMRA. CD4/CD8 balance held among clones contracting day 15 to 85, and later expanders leaned CD4+.

CDR3 length: 15 residues. V lost 1 base and J lost 3, with 12 bases in between. Germline CDR1 is MNHEY and CDR2 is SVGEGT. Researchers used 5'RACE with constant-segment primers to make TCR alpha and TCR beta cDNA libraries that carry sample barcodes and UMIs. Using its own MiXCR run on the 5' RACE reads, TCRdb lists one record per CDR3 protein. The sample holds approximately 340,000 distinct CDR3 sequences; about a sixth are singletons and the top ten take around 24%. Notes on this clonotype: Its antigen is not known.

This sequence joins TRBV6-2 or TRBV6-3 and TRBJ1-1; a possible D gene is TRBD1 (6 bases). This sequence originates from a man younger than 35 who had mild COVID-19 (a few samples of this study predate the infection). Cell type and time point are not known. The sample consisted of PBMCs or a T cell subset sorted from them (not recorded which). CDR3 sequence: CASSYWGATDTEAFF. The CDR3 DNA sequence: TGTGCCAGCAGTTACTGGGGGGCTACGGACACTGAAGCTTTCTTT.